These 25 T cell receptor beta chains were all obtained from the same sample, sequenced in a study of CD8 T cells in ankylosing spondylitis. TCRdb reanalysed the 5' RACE reads using MiXCR and keeps one entry per CDR3 protein. Among approximately 540,000 distinct CDR3 sequences listed, more than 9.5% were seen once. These receptors have no known antigen. Study-level points and caveats: Ankylosing spondylitis blood appeared to carry a characteristic TCR beta motif of several highly homologous variants.

Sequenced material: blood, either unsorted or a sorted T cell fraction (not recorded which). The receptors stem from a male donor with ankylosing spondylitis.

The J gene is TRBJ2-1, the V gene TRBV3-1; TRBD2 agrees at 8 bases. The germline V gene has CDR1 LGHDT and CDR2 YNNKEL (reference sequence). The V gene end was trimmed by 4 bases and the J gene end by 10 bases; junction bases not matched to a gene: 3. CDR3 size: 12 residues. CDR3 region: CASSLAGREQFF. The CDR3 coding sequence is TGTGCCAGCAGCCTAGCGGGGCGGGAGCAGTTCTTC.

The chain joins TRBV15 to TRBJ1-2; 8 positions match TRBD1. The CDR3 loop spans 15 amino acids. The ends lost 2 bases at V and 4 bases at J; junction bases unmatched: 6. Germline-derived CDR1 and CDR2 are LNHNV and YYDKDF (reference sequence). The CDR3 region is CATSRQTGVFYGYTF. CDR3 nucleotide sequence: TGTGCCACCAGCAGACAGACAGGGGTCTTCTATGGCTACACCTTC.

This clonotype was observed a handful of times. Here the CDR3 DNA reads TGTGCCAGCAGCTTCGGGTCAGGACAGGATCAGCCCCAGCATTTT. Translation gives CASSFGSGQDQPQHF. V and J are TRBV7-9 and TRBJ1-5; 7 bases agree with TRBD1. The ends lost 3 bases at V and 5 bases at J; junction bases unmatched: 7. Germline V gene data show CDR1 as SEHNR and CDR2 as FQNEAQ (reference sequence). The CDR3 is 15 amino acids.

Written as DNA, the CDR3 is TGTGCCAGCAGTTTCTCCGGCGGGCAGGGCATTCAGTACTTC. Protein: CASSFSGGQGIQYF. The chain combines TRBV12-3 or TRBV12-4 with TRBJ2-4; perhaps D is TRBD1 or TRBD2 (5 bases each). With 3 bases removed from V and 9 bases from J, the gap between germline ends came to 15 bases. This CDR3 spans 14 amino acids.

The chain uses TRBV20-1 and TRBJ2-5, with a weak D call TRBD2 (5 bases). There are 12 residues in the CDR3. Trimming stripped 3 bases from V and 2 bases from J, with 7 bases between. Germline CDR1 and CDR2: DFQATT and SNEGSKA (reference sequence). This CDR3 reads CSARDLQETQYF. The CDR3 nucleotides are TGCAGTGCTAGGGACTTACAAGAGACCCAGTACTTC.

The genes are TRBV6-1 and TRBJ1-4, with 7 bases identical to TRBD1. V lost 1 base to trimming and J lost 3 bases; unmatched junction nucleotides: 8. Germline V CDR1 and CDR2: MNHNS, SASEGT. The CDR3 sequence is 17 residues long. CDR3 DNA sequence: TGTGCCAGCAGTGAAGTGGGGGACAGCGCGGCTAATGAAAAACTGTTTTTT. This sequence encodes CASSEVGDSAANEKLFF.

The chain employs TRBV7-9 and TRBJ2-1; TRBD2 matches 8 bases. V dropped 5 bases and J dropped 4; count of bases not matched to a gene: 7. The CDR3 loop spans 15 amino acids. Germline CDR1 and CDR2: SEHNR and FQNEAQ (reference sequence). The CDR3, as DNA: TGTGCCAGCAGCCTAAGCGGGAGTATTTACAATGAGCAGTTCTTC. It specifies CASSLSGSIYNEQFF.

This chain links TRBV15 with TRBJ2-5; TRBD1 matches at 12 bases. Trimming took 6 bases from V and 4 from J; bases not matched to a gene: 6. There are 15 residues in the CDR3. Germline V gene data show CDR1 as LNHNV and CDR2 as YYDKDF (reference sequence). CDR3 residues: CATRRDRGLLETQYF. CDR3 bases: TGTGCCACCAGAAGGGACAGGGGGCTATTAGAGACCCAGTACTTC. Looking up the rest from reference TRBV15 and TRBJ2-5 gives the full variable domain: DAMVIQNPRYQVTQFGKPVTLSCSQTLNHNVMYWYQQKSSQAPKLLFHYYDKDFNNEADTPDNFQSRRPNTSFCFLDIRSPGLGDTAMYLCATRRDRGLLETQYFGPGTRLLVL.

CDR3 amino acids: CAWSSGVGGYTF. The CDR3 nucleotides are TGTGCCTGGAGTTCAGGGGTCGGTGGCTACACCTTC. The chain uses TRBV30 and TRBJ1-2; D possibly corresponds to TRBD1 (6 bases). Trimming stripped 2 bases from V and 7 bases from J, with 11 bases between. The CDR3 is made up of 12 amino acids. Germline-derived CDR1 and CDR2 are GTSNPN and SVGIG (reference sequence).

This chain connects TRBV21-1 to TRBJ2-3; the D segment call TRBD2 is taken from the table without a DNA check. TRBV21-1 is described as a pseudogene. The CDR3 contains 14 residues. CDR3 nucleotides: TGTGCCAGCACCAGCGGGAGGTTCACAGATACGCAGTATTTT. Amino acids: CASTSGRFTDTQYF.

V usage is TRBV20-1 and J usage is TRBJ2-3, with 9 bases that match TRBD2. The CDR3 extends over 14 amino acids. The germline V gene has CDR1 DFQATT and CDR2 SNEGSKA (reference sequence). The junction had 6 bases not matched to a gene; V was cut back by 5 bases and J by 3 bases. The CDR3 region is CSALNSGRTDTQYF. The CDR3 nucleotides read TGCAGTGCTCTTAATAGCGGGAGAACAGATACGCAGTATTTT.

This clonotype has more than one count but fewer than ten. This chain uses TRBV7-8 with TRBJ2-7, with TRBD2 matching over 10 bases. The V and J ends lost 5 bases and 5 bases, in that order; junction bases with no gene match: 6. This CDR3 is built from 14 residues. CDR1 is SGHVS, CDR2 FQNEAQ, per germline. This CDR3 is CASSPRTSGHEQYF. The CDR3 nucleotides are TGTGCCAGCAGCCCCCGGACTAGCGGCCACGAGCAGTACTTC.

The CDR3 here is CASSRERDTGELFF. For the CDR3, the DNA is TGTGCCAGCTCACGTGAGAGGGACACCGGGGAGCTGTTTTTT. This sequence joins TRBV18 and TRBJ2-2, with D possibly TRBD2 on 5 matching bases. CDR3 length equals 14 residues. Germline V gene lookup returns CDR1 KGHSH and CDR2 LQKENI. The V end lost 4 bases, the J end lost 3 bases, and 9 bases lay between the germline ends.

This clonotype was recorded at least ten times. The chain joins TRBV12-3 or TRBV12-4 to TRBJ2-2, with a possible D match to TRBD2 (5 bases). V shed 8 bases and J shed 2 bases, with 12 bases lying between them. The CDR3 extends over 14 amino acids. CDR3 sequence (DNA): TGTGCCAGCCGGCTTGCGGGCAACACCGGGGAGCTGTTTTTT. It codes for CASRLAGNTGELFF.

Ten or more counts support this clonotype. The rearrangement uses TRBV15 and TRBJ1-2; a weak D match, TRBD1 (5 bases). CDR3 length equals 14 residues. Between the trimmed V and J ends, which lost 3 bases and 6 bases, there was a span of 14 bases. The germline gives CDR1 LNHNV, CDR2 YYDKDF (reference sequence). The CDR3 coding sequence is TGTGCCACCAGCAGTCCATTAGGGGAGGATGGCTACACCTTC. This translates into CATSSPLGEDGYTF. Drawing the rest from reference TRBV15 and TRBJ1-2, the complete variable domain is DAMVIQNPRYQVTQFGKPVTLSCSQTLNHNVMYWYQQKSSQAPKLLFHYYDKDFNNEADTPDNFQSRRPNTSFCFLDIRSPGLGDTAMYLCATSSPLGEDGYTFGSGTRLTVV.

The chain recombines TRBV6-1 with TRBJ2-3, with D tentatively TRBD2 (5 bases). V lost 5 bases and J lost 8, with 17 bases in between. Germline CDR1 reads MNHNS; CDR2 reads SASEGT. This CDR3 is 14 amino acids long. The CDR3 coding sequence is TGTGCCAGCAGTCCCGGAACTAGGACCGCTACGCAGTATTTT. Translated: CASSPGTRTATQYF.

The genes are TRBV4-1 and TRBJ2-3; no firm D call. CDR1 and CDR2 (germline): MGHRA, YSYEKL. V gave up 1 base and J gave up 3 bases, with 14 bases separating them. This CDR3 has 16 residues. CDR3 amino acids: CASSQAGSPRTDTQYF. In DNA form, the CDR3 reads TGCGCCAGCAGCCAAGCTGGGTCACCTAGGACAGATACGCAGTATTTT.

This clonotype was found a few times. The chain recombines TRBV20-1 with TRBJ2-2; 10 bases line up with TRBD2. The germline V gene has CDR1 DFQATT and CDR2 SNEGSKA (reference sequence). This CDR3 region has 19 residues. The trim removed 0 bases at V and 0 bases at J, leaving 10 bases unmatched. The DNA for the CDR3 is TGCAGTGCTAGAGATCCCCTAGCGGGAGCGAACGCGAACACCGGGGAGCTGTTTTTT. It yields the protein CSARDPLAGANANTGELFF.

This clonotype was observed once. The chain is built from TRBV3-1 and TRBJ2-5; 9 nucleotides match TRBD1. Trimming removed 1 base from V and 2 bases from J; junction bases left unmatched: 11. CDR1 LGHDT and CDR2 YNNKEL come from the germline V gene (reference sequence). This CDR3 contains 18 residues. The DNA for the CDR3 is TGTGCCAGCAGCCAAGGTGGAGGGACAGGGCGATCGCAAGAGACCCAGTACTTC. This codes for CASSQGGGTGRSQETQYF.

This clonotype has a handful of counts. V usage is TRBV20-1 and J usage is TRBJ1-1; 7 bases match TRBD1. Trimming cost V 2 bases and J 0 bases; bases outside gene matches: 6. The V gene's germline CDR1 is DFQATT and CDR2 SNEGSKA (reference sequence). There are 15 residues in the CDR3. CDR3 coding DNA: TGCAGTGCTAGAAACCAACAGGGGCTGAACACTGAAGCTTTCTTT. Translated, it gives CSARNQQGLNTEAFF.

The rearrangement joins TRBV10-3 to TRBJ2-3; D unclear. The V gene's germline CDR1 is ENHRY and CDR2 SYGVKD. V was pared by 4 bases and J by 2 bases, with 7 bases between. The CDR3 has 13 residues. In DNA form, the CDR3 reads TGTGCCATCAGTGTCCAAAACACAGATACGCAGTATTTT. It specifies CAISVQNTDTQYF.

This clonotype was seen a few times. The chain is built from TRBV6-1 and TRBJ2-7; TRBD1 might be the D (6 bases). Germline CDR1 is MNHNS and CDR2 is SASEGT. This CDR3 contains 9 residues. Trimming shortened V by 10 bases and J by 11 bases, and 12 bases separated the two germline ends. CDR3 bases: TGTGCCACCCAGGGGTCCAAGTACGTC. Translation: CATQGSKYV.

V and J are TRBV7-8 and TRBJ2-7, with TRBD2 identical over 11 bases. CDR1 and CDR2 from the germline V gene are SGHVS and FQNEAQ. V trimming: 5 bases; J trimming: 1 base; junction bases outside the gene matches: 7. This CDR3 is 16 amino acids long. In DNA form, the CDR3 reads TGTGCCAGCAGCCTGCTAGCGGGAGGATCTTCCTACGAGCAGTACTTC. Translating gives CASSLLAGGSSYEQYF.

This clonotype was picked up a small number of times. J is TRBJ2-3 and V is TRBV11-3, with TRBD2 as a possible D gene (5 bases). CDR1 SGHNT and CDR2 YENEEA come from the germline V gene. The CDR3 length is 14 residues. Trimming cost V 8 bases and J 5 bases, with 17 bases left between them. CDR3: CASLASRSGDTQYF. CDR3 nucleotides: TGTGCCAGCTTGGCTAGCAGGTCCGGAGATACGCAGTATTTT.

CDR3: CASSLNYPETQYF. CDR3 coding DNA: TGTGCCAGCAGCCTGAACTACCCGGAGACCCAGTACTTC. This sequence joins TRBV11-2 and TRBJ2-5; D remains ambiguous. Germline loops: CDR1 SGHAT, CDR2 FQNNGV. This CDR3 contains 13 residues. With 5 bases removed from V and 5 bases from J, the gap between germline ends came to 12 bases.